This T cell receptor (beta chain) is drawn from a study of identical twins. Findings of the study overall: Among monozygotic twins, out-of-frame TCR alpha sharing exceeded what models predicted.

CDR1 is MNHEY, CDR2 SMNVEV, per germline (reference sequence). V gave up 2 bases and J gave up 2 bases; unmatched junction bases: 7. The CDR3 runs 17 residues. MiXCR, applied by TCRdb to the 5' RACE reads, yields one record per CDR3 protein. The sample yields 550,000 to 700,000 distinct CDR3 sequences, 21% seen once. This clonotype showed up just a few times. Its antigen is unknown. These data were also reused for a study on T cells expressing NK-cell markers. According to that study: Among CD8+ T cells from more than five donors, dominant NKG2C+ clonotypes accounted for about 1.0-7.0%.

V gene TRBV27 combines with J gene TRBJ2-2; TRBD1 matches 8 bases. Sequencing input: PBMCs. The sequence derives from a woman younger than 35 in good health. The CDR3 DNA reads TGTGCCAGCAGTTTAAACCCGGGACAGGTTAACACCGGGGAGCTGTTTTTT. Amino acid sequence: CASSLNPGQVNTGELFF.